This entry lists 17 T cell receptor beta chains sequenced from one sample in a study of Tregs in tolerant kidney transplant recipients. Profiled with immunoSEQ multiplex PCR; TCRdb holds only in-frame clones, not every one. The data contain fewer than 40,000 clones, 82% of them singletons. Antigen specificity for these receptors is unknown. The sequencing input was Tregs from blood cultured with allogeneic cells. These receptors all stem from a human donor in good health.

This clone qualifies as medium-sized. V gene TRBV9 combines with J gene TRBJ2-7, with D possibly matching TRBD2 (6 bases). The CDR3 sequence is 13 residues long. Germline assignment: CDR1 SGDLS and CDR2 YYNGEE. The V end lost 4 bases, the J end lost 2 bases, and 10 bases lay between the germline ends. CDR3 protein: CASSRGTTYEQYF. CDR3 bases: TGTGCCAGCAGCCGGGGGACCACCTACGAGCAGTACTTC.

This rearrangement joins TRBV7-9 to TRBJ2-7, with D unclear. The CDR3 is 12 amino acids. Between the trimmed V and J ends, which lost 5 bases and 2 bases, there was a span of 7 bases. Germline V gene sequence: CDR1 SEHNR, CDR2 FQNEAQ (reference sequence). The CDR3 nucleotides are TGTGCCAGCAGCAAAAGGGCCTACGAGCAGTACTTC. Its translation is CASSKRAYEQYF.

This clone was found a few times. V gene TRBV7-2 combines with J gene TRBJ2-7, with unresolved D. This CDR3 contains 12 residues. The V gene's germline CDR1 is SGHTA and CDR2 FQGNSA. The V gene lost 1 base and the J gene lost 11 bases, with 12 bases spanning the gap. The CDR3 DNA is TGTGCCAGCAGCTTAGACTCCGAGATCGAGTACTTC. Encoded protein: CASSLDSEIEYF.

This clone appeared a single time. V gene TRBV5-1 combines with J gene TRBJ2-2; 10 positions agree with TRBD2. Germline V gene lookup returns CDR1 SGHRS and CDR2 YFSETQ. The CDR3 is made up of 16 amino acids. The V gene end was trimmed by 3 bases and the J gene end by 7 bases; junction bases not matched to a gene: 9. The CDR3, as DNA: TGCGCCAGCAGCTCCCGAGCGGGAGGGCCGGTCGGGGAGCTGTTTTTT. This codes for CASSSRAGGPVGELFF. Using reference TRBV5-1 and TRBJ2-2 for the parts outside the CDR3, the full variable domain is KAGVTQTPRYLIKTRGQQVTLSCSPISGHRSVSWYQQTPGQGLQFLFEYFSETQRNKGNFPGRFSGRQFSNSRSEMNVSTLELGDSALYLCASSSRAGGPVGELFFGEGSRLTVL.

V is TRBV19 and J is TRBJ2-7; D is undetermined. The CDR3 runs to 15 residues. The V gene lost 3 bases and the J gene lost 0 bases, with 12 bases spanning the gap. The germline V gene has CDR1 LNHDA and CDR2 SQIVND (reference sequence). CDR3 sequence reads: CASSMELDASYEQYF. The CDR3 nucleotides are TGTGCCAGTAGTATGGAGCTTGACGCCTCCTACGAGCAGTACTTC.

This clone appeared a few times. The J gene is TRBJ2-1, the V gene TRBV5-3; unclear D gene. TRBV5-3 is recorded as an ORF, its role being uncertain. There are 16 residues in the CDR3. The V end was cut by 0 bases, the J end by 2 bases, with 12 bases between. The CDR3, as DNA: TGTGCCAGAAGCTTGGCCCCCCCACCCCCCTACAATGAGCAGTTCTTC. Amino acid sequence: CARSLAPPPPYNEQFF.

The chain joins TRBV7-6 to TRBJ2-1, with 10 bases fitting TRBD2. Trimming at V came to 4 bases and at J to 10 bases, leaving 22 bases not matched to a gene. The CDR3 runs to 19 residues. Germline CDR1 SGHVS, CDR2 FNYEAQ. The CDR3: CASSSTPTSGMRPGREQFF. CDR3 nucleotides: TGTGCCAGCAGCTCCACACCCACTAGCGGGATGCGTCCCGGACGCGAGCAGTTCTTC.

CDR3: CASSLGGGDFYNEQFF. The CDR3 region has the DNA TGTGCCAGCAGCTTAGGAGGGGGGGATTTCTACAATGAGCAGTTCTTC. This rearrangement joins TRBV11-3 to TRBJ2-1, with D possibly TRBD2 on 7 matching bases. The CDR3 covers 16 residues. Germline V CDR1 and CDR2: SGHNT, YENEEA. V was trimmed by 1 base and J by 3 bases, leaving 13 bases between them.

V and J are TRBV6-1 and TRBJ1-1; TRBD1 matches at 8 bases. The J segment lost 13 bases and the V segment lost 5 bases, leaving 6 bases of the junction unmatched. CDR1 is MNHNS, CDR2 SASEGT, per germline. CDR3 length: 11 amino acids. Here the CDR3 reads CASSRTGTYFF. The CDR3 DNA reads as TGTGCCAGCAGTCGGACAGGGACCTATTTCTTT.

This rearrangement joins TRBV6-1 to TRBJ1-2, with a possible D match to TRBD1 (5 bases). Trimming shortened V by 1 base and J by 4 bases, and 13 bases separated the two germline ends. Germline V gene data show CDR1 as MNHNS and CDR2 as SASEGT. The CDR3 contains 15 residues. CDR3 residues: CASSEGARDLYGYTF. The CDR3 DNA sequence: TGTGCCAGCAGTGAAGGAGCCAGGGACCTCTATGGCTACACCTTC.

The CDR3 loop is CASSASGAYNEQFF. The CDR3 coding sequence is TGCGCCAGCAGCGCATCCGGGGCCTACAATGAGCAGTTCTTC. V is TRBV5-1 and J is TRBJ2-1, with a weak D call TRBD2 (5 bases). Germline CDR1 SGHRS, CDR2 YFSETQ. The CDR3 covers 14 residues. V was clipped by 4 bases and J by 2 bases, with 10 bases between them.

The chain couples TRBV4-3 to TRBJ2-7; TRBD2 agrees at 7 bases. The germline V gene encodes CDR1 LGHNA and CDR2 YSLEER. V lost 1 base and J lost 5; bases outside the gene matches: 14. The length of the CDR3 is 17 residues. The CDR3 is CASSQVRLGGRLNEQYF. For the CDR3, the DNA is TGCGCCAGCAGCCAAGTGCGATTGGGCGGGAGACTCAACGAGCAGTACTTC.

This clone was observed a single time. The chain carries TRBV18 and TRBJ1-6, with 7 bases matching TRBD1. CDR3 length: 18 amino acids. Germline V gives CDR1 KGHSH, CDR2 LQKENI. V gave up 4 bases and J gave up 0 bases; unmatched junction bases: 9. As DNA, the CDR3 is TGTGCCAGCTCACTCCTTCGGTGGGACAGCTCCTATAATTCACCCCTCCACTTT. Protein product: CASSLLRWDSSYNSPLHF.

By share of the sample, this clone is medium-sized. This sequence joins TRBV30 and TRBJ1-3; D gene unclear. V was clipped by 4 bases and J by 4 bases, with 8 bases between them. The V gene's germline CDR1 is GTSNPN and CDR2 SVGIG (reference sequence). The CDR3 has 12 residues. The CDR3, as DNA: TGTGCCTGGAAAGGAGCAGGAAACACCATATATTTT. This codes for CAWKGAGNTIYF.

The chain has TRBV7-2 and TRBJ2-5; D gene uncertain. Trimming shortened V by 5 bases and J by 7 bases, and 14 bases separated the two germline ends. The CDR3 runs 13 residues. The germline CDR1 and CDR2 sequences are SGHTA and FQGNSA. For the CDR3, the DNA is TGTGCCAGCAGCCAGGAAGCCCGTGGGACCCAGTACTTC. As protein: CASSQEARGTQYF.

Only one count was recorded for this clone. The chain joins TRBV23-1 to TRBJ1-1, with TRBD1 matching over 7 bases. TRBV23-1 is flagged as an ORF with uncertain function. This CDR3 has 17 amino acids. Unmatched junction bases numbered 11, after V lost 4 bases and J lost 0 bases. DNA for the CDR3: TGCGCCAGCAGTCTCATAGGGGAGGGGGCCCTGAACACTGAAGCTTTCTTT. Translation gives CASSLIGEGALNTEAFF.

The rearrangement links TRBV7-9 to TRBJ1-1; D ambiguous. Between the trimmed V and J ends, which lost 5 bases and 1 base, there was a span of 14 bases. The length of the CDR3 is 15 residues. Germline V gives CDR1 SEHNR, CDR2 FQNEAQ (reference sequence). The CDR3 is CASSPFIQANTEAFF. The CDR3 nucleotides read TGTGCCAGCAGCCCCTTCATTCAAGCGAACACTGAAGCTTTCTTT.